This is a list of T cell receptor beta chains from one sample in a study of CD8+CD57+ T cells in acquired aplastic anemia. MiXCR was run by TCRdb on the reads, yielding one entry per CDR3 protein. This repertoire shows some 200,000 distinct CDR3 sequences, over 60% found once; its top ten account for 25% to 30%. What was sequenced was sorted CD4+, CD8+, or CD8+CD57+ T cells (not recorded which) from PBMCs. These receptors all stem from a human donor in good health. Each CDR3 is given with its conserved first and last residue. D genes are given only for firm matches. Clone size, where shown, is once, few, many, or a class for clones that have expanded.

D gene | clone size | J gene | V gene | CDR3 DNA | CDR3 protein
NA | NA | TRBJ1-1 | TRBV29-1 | TGCAGCGTTGAGGACCCGCGGGCTGAAGCTTTCTTT | CSVEDPRAEAFF
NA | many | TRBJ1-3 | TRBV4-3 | TGCGCCAGCAGCCAAGCCGGGCTAGAAGGAAACACCATATATTTT | CASSQAGLEGNTIYF
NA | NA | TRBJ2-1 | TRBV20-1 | TGCAGTGCTGAGCCGGGAACCTCCATCGGCAATGAGCAGTTCTTC | CSAEPGTSIGNEQFF
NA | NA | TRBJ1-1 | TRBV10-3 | TGTGCCACCTCCCTCGGGGGGATGAACACTGAAGCTTTCTTT | CATSLGGMNTEAFF
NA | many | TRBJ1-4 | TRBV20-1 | TGCAGTGCTTTACAGGGTGGCGAAAAACTGTTTTTT | CSALQGGEKLFF
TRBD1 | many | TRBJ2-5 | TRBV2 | TGTGCCAGCGGACAGGGAAGACACTCGGAGACCCAGTACTTC | CASGQGRHSETQYF
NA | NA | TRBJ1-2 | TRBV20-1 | TGCAGTGCTAGGCAACACCTCGGAAACTATGGCTACACCTTC | CSARQHLGNYGYTF
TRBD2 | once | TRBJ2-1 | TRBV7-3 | TGTGCCAGCAGCTTACTAGCGGGAGAATTTTTCAATGAGCAGTTCTTC | CASSLLAGEFFNEQFF
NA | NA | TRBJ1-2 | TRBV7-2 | TGTGCCAGCAGCTTAATGCGTTCACAACAGGACTACACCTTC | CASSLMRSQQDYTF
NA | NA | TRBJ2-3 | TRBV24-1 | TGTGCCACCAGTGATCTTGGGTTGGGACAAGATACGCAGTATTTT | CATSDLGLGQDTQYF
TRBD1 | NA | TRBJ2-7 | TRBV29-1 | TGCAGCGTCGCCGGGACAGGGGCCCAGTCCTACGAGCAGTACTTC | CSVAGTGAQSYEQYF
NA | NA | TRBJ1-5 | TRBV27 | TGTGCCAGCAGTTGGGGGGGGAGTCAGCCCCAGCATTTT | CASSWGGSQPQHF
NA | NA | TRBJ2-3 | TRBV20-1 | TGCAGTGCCGTCCTGGGGGCGCCAGAGCTAGACACGCAGTGTTTT | CSAVLGAPELDTQCF
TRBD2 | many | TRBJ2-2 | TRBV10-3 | TGTGCCGCCCTTCGGCTAGCGGGCACCGGGGAGCTGTTTTTT | CAALRLAGTGELFF
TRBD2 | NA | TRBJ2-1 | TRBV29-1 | TGCAGCGTTGAACCGGGACTAGGTGAGCAGTTCTTC | CSVEPGLGEQFF
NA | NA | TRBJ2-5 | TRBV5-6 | TGTGCCAGCAGCCACCGGGACTTCCTAGAGACCCAGTACTTC | CASSHRDFLETQYF
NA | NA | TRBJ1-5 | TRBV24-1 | TGTGCCACCAGTGATACTTCGACAGAGTATAGCGATCAGCCCCAGCATTTT | CATSDTSTEYSDQPQHF
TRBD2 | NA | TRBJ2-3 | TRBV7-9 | TGTGCCAGCAGCCTCGGACTAGCGGGGGAGCTGAGCACAGATACGCAGTATTTT | CASSLGLAGELSTDTQYF
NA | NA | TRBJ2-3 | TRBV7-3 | TGTGCCAGCAGCTTTGGGGCTTCTAACACAGATACGCAGTATTTT | CASSFGASNTDTQYF
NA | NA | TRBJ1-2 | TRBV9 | TGTGCCAGCAGCAGGGGGAATGGCTACACCTTC | CASSRGNGYTF
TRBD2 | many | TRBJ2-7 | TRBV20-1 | TGCAGTGCTAGCAAAATTGGGGGAGGGCCTTCCTACGAGCAGTACTTC | CSASKIGGGPSYEQYF
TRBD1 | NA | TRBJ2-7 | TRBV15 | TGTGCCACCAGCAGACAGGGGGACTACGAGCAGTACTTC | CATSRQGDYEQYF
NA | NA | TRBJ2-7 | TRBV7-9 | TGTGCCACTACAAAGGGACTCACCTACGAGCAGTACTTC | CATTKGLTYEQYF
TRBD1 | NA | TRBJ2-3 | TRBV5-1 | TGCGCCAGCAGCTCTCCCGGGACAGGGGGGACAGATACGCAGTATTTT | CASSSPGTGGTDTQYF
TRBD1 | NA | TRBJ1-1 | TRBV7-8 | TGTGCCAGCAGCTTAGAGACAGGGTATGGTAATGAAGCTTTCTTT | CASSLETGYGNEAFF
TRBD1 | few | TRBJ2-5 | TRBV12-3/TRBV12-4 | TGTGCCAGCAGTACCTGGGACAGGGTGCGTTCCCAGTACTTC | CASSTWDRVRSQYF
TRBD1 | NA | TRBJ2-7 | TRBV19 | TGTGCCAGTAGTAATCAAGGGCAGGGGGCATACGAGCAGTACTTC | CASSNQGQGAYEQYF
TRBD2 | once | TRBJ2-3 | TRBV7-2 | TGTGCCAGCAGTGAAACTAGCGGACACACAGATACGCAGTATTTT | CASSETSGHTDTQYF
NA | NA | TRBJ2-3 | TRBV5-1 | TGCGCCAGCAGCTTGTGGGGAGCAGATACGCAGTATTTT | CASSLWGADTQYF
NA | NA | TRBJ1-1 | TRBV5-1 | TGCGCCAGCACTAGGGGCGCGAACACTGAAGCTTTCTTT | CASTRGANTEAFF